These 21 T cell receptor beta chains were sequenced from one sample in a study of OX40 agonist ivuxolimab in advanced cancers. Assay: immunoSEQ multiplex PCR; the TCRdb copy retains only in-frame clones and omits some. The sample records roughly 49,000 clones, 88% being singletons. Sequenced here: CD4+ or CD8+ T cells sorted from blood, sampled in a trial of the OX40 agonist ivuxolimab. These receptors all come from an adult with an advanced solid tumor such as melanoma, head and neck, liver or kidney cancer.

This chain joins TRBV30 and TRBJ2-3; D gene ambiguous. CDR1 and CDR2 from the germline V gene are GTSNPN and SVGIG (reference sequence). This CDR3 is 13 amino acids long. Deletions cut 2 bases from V and 0 bases from J, with 6 bases between. CDR3 DNA: TGTGCCTGGAGTAGGTATAGCACAGATACGCAGTATTTT. It is translated as CAWSRYSTDTQYF.

The chain combines TRBV4-1 with TRBJ2-5; TRBD1 is a possible D gene (6 bases). Trimming left V 3 bases short and J 7 bases short, with 15 bases between. The CDR3 has 14 amino acids. CDR1 is MGHRA, CDR2 YSYEKL, per germline. The CDR3 bases are TGCGCCAGCAGCCACCCTACAGGGATCTGGACCCAGTACTTC. It codes for CASSHPTGIWTQYF.

The J gene is TRBJ2-5, the V gene TRBV30, with D hard to call. Trimming stripped 5 bases from V and 5 bases from J, with 24 bases between. The germline CDR1 and CDR2 sequences are GTSNPN and SVGIG (reference sequence). There are 16 residues in the CDR3. CDR3 in amino acids: CAWGVGGVGFVETQYF. CDR3 bases: TGTGCCTGGGGAGTCGGTGGGGTAGGTTTCGTGGAGACCCAGTACTTC.

The chain couples TRBV28 to TRBJ1-4; 7 nucleotides match TRBD1. Unmatched junction bases numbered 6, after V lost 4 bases and J lost 4 bases. Looked up from germline, CDR1 is MDHEN and CDR2 is SYDVKM. The CDR3 has 15 amino acids. Here the CDR3 reads CASSSPGGVNEKLFF. The CDR3 region has the DNA TGTGCCAGCAGTTCCCCAGGGGGGGTTAATGAAAAACTGTTTTTT.

The chain has TRBV2 and TRBJ1-4; TRBD1 agrees at 7 bases. The CDR3 has 15 residues. Losses at the gene ends were 5 bases for V and 2 bases for J; bases not matched to a gene: 5. Germline V gene sequence: CDR1 SNHLY, CDR2 FYNNEI. The CDR3: CASSFQQGTNEKLFF. CDR3 in DNA: TGTGCCAGCAGTTTTCAACAGGGGACTAATGAAAAACTGTTTTTT.

This chain's CDR3 is CASSLGPGQPQHF. The CDR3 DNA reads as TGTGCCAGCAGCTTAGGGCCGGGTCAGCCCCAGCATTTT. The gene calls are TRBV7-2 and TRBJ1-5; the D is unclear. Germline V gene data show CDR1 as SGHTA and CDR2 as FQGNSA. V was cut by 1 base and J by 6 bases, with 7 bases left in between. This CDR3 is 13 amino acids long.

V and J are TRBV7-9 and TRBJ1-1; 9 nucleotides line up with TRBD1. This CDR3 has 17 residues. J lost 2 bases, V lost 6 bases, and 13 bases had no gene match. Germline assignment: CDR1 SEHNR and CDR2 FQNEAQ (reference sequence). CDR3 sequence (DNA): TGTGCCAGCAGACATTCACCTCCGGGACAGGGCAACACTGAAGCTTTCTTT. Its translation: CASRHSPPGQGNTEAFF.

The chain links TRBV25-1 to TRBJ1-1, with a weak D call TRBD1 (6 bases). The CDR3 length is 14 residues. Germline-derived CDR1 and CDR2 are MGHDK and SYGVNS. Trimming cost V 0 bases and J 10 bases, with 15 bases left between them. As DNA, the CDR3 is TGTGCCAGCAGTGAATACTACAGGGAGGTGGGAGCTTTCTTT. This translates into CASSEYYREVGAFF.

The rearrangement joins TRBV11-2 to TRBJ2-5; maybe TRBD1 (6 bases). V lost 0 bases to trimming and J lost 3 bases, with 14 bases between them. Germline values: CDR1 SGHAT, CDR2 FQNNGV. The CDR3 totals 16 residues. The CDR3 loop is CASSLEATGWEETQYF. For the CDR3, the DNA is TGTGCCAGCAGCTTAGAGGCAACAGGGTGGGAAGAGACCCAGTACTTC.

J is TRBJ1-5 and V is TRBV28; 7 bases are shared with TRBD1. Germline CDR1 reads MDHEN; CDR2 reads SYDVKM. V was clipped by 3 bases and J by 2 bases; unmatched bases: 16. The CDR3 runs to 19 residues. The CDR3 bases are TGTGCCAGCAGTTTCCTTCGTTTTAGGGGGCGCTTCGGCAATCAGCCCCAGCATTTT. Translating gives CASSFLRFRGRFGNQPQHF.

The rearrangement joins TRBV19 to TRBJ2-7; 7 bases are a match to TRBD2. Germline V gene data show CDR1 as LNHDA and CDR2 as SQIVND (reference sequence). The CDR3 contains 14 residues. The V segment lost 4 bases and the J segment 1 base; nucleotides outside the gene matches: 4. The CDR3, as DNA: TGTGCCAGTAGTAGGGACGGGAGGTCCTACGAGCAGTACTTC. This sequence encodes CASSRDGRSYEQYF.

The chain joins TRBV2 to TRBJ2-3; D not certain. V lost 2 bases, J lost 6 bases, and 12 bases lay in between. There are 14 residues in the CDR3. Germline V gives CDR1 SNHLY, CDR2 FYNNEI. The CDR3 sequence: CASSERRLGDTQYF. CDR3 nucleotides: TGTGCCAGCAGTGAACGGCGTCTCGGGGATACGCAGTATTTT.

This chain connects TRBV6-6 to TRBJ1-4; maybe TRBD1 (6 bases). V shed 4 bases and J shed 5 bases, with 14 bases lying between them. The CDR3 is 15 residues long. Germline CDR1 MNHNY, CDR2 SVGAGI (reference sequence). CDR3 sequence: CASSLNRVGNEKLFF. The CDR3 DNA is TGTGCCAGCAGTTTAAACAGGGTCGGAAATGAAAAACTGTTTTTT.

The genes are TRBV7-3 and TRBJ2-7, with TRBD1 matching 7 bases. Germline trimming cut 5 bases from V and 5 bases from J; bases unmatched to any gene: 12. This CDR3 has 15 amino acids. Germline CDR1 reads SGHTA; CDR2 reads FQGTGA. This chain's CDR3 is CASSPQPGQPHEQYF. The CDR3 region has the DNA TGTGCCAGCAGCCCCCAACCGGGACAGCCACACGAGCAGTACTTC. The whole variable domain, filled in from reference TRBV7-3 and TRBJ2-7, reads GAGVSQTPSNKVTEKGKYVELRCDPISGHTALYWYRQSLGQGPEFLIYFQGTGAADDSGLPNDRFFAVRPEGSVSTLKIQRTERGDSAVYLCASSPQPGQPHEQYFGPGTRLTVT.

This clone was seen a handful of times. The rearrangement links TRBV15 to TRBJ1-3, with D tentatively TRBD1 (5 bases). CDR3 length: 15 amino acids. CDR1 and CDR2 from the germline V gene are LNHNV and YYDKDF (reference sequence). Trimming left V 0 bases short and J 4 bases short, with 10 bases between. For the CDR3, the DNA is TGTGCCACCAGCAGAGATGGGGGTCGGGGAAACACCATATATTTT. It yields the protein CATSRDGGRGNTIYF.

The chain joins TRBV5-1 to TRBJ1-3; D may be TRBD1 (6 bases). The CDR3 loop spans 15 amino acids. Per the germline V gene, CDR1 is SGHRS and CDR2 is YFSETQ. V was clipped by 0 bases and J by 1 base, with 8 bases between them. As DNA, the CDR3 is TGCGCCAGCAGCTTGGCAGGGGTATCTGGAAACACCATATATTTT. Translation: CASSLAGVSGNTIYF.

V and J are TRBV4-1 and TRBJ1-2; D gene unclear. The V end lost 1 base, the J end lost 4 bases, and 16 bases lay between the germline ends. There are 16 residues in the CDR3. Germline V lookup: CDR1 MGHRA, CDR2 YSYEKL. The CDR3 nucleotides are TGCGCCAGCAGCCAAGCAGGCCGGGCCGGGATCTATGGCTACACCTTC. Protein product: CASSQAGRAGIYGYTF.

The rearrangement links TRBV11-1 to TRBJ2-7, with 9 bases aligning to TRBD1. The ends lost 1 base at V and 0 bases at J; junction bases unmatched: 1. The CDR3 runs to 15 residues. CDR1 and CDR2 (germline): SGHAT, FQDESV (reference sequence). The CDR3 here is CASSLEGQGSYEQYF. CDR3 DNA: TGTGCCAGCAGCTTAGAGGGACAGGGCTCCTACGAGCAGTACTTC.

V gene TRBV30 combines with J gene TRBJ1-1; D ambiguous. The V end lost 0 bases, the J end lost 5 bases, and 13 bases lay between the germline ends. The germline gives CDR1 GTSNPN, CDR2 SVGIG (reference sequence). The CDR3 sequence is 14 residues long. The CDR3 nucleotides read TGTGCCTGGAGTGTTCCGGGTCCCGTAACTGAAGCTTTCTTT. Residues: CAWSVPGPVTEAFF.

V is TRBV7-3 and J is TRBJ2-5; D is uncertain. CDR3 length: 15 residues. V was clipped by 0 bases and J by 1 base, with 9 bases between them. Germline V lookup: CDR1 SGHTA, CDR2 FQGTGA. The DNA for the CDR3 is TGTGCCAGCAGCTTAACGGGTTTAGCCCAAGAGACCCAGTACTTC. Translation gives CASSLTGLAQETQYF.

Of note for this clone: The same CDR3 arises from other DNA sequences in this sample as well. This chain links TRBV2 with TRBJ1-5; D is uncertain. V lost 4 bases and J lost 2, with 9 bases in between. The length of the CDR3 is 14 residues. Germline V gene data show CDR1 as SNHLY and CDR2 as FYNNEI. CDR3 amino acids: CASSVERGNQPQHF. CDR3 in DNA: TGTGCCAGCAGTGTGGAACGGGGCAATCAGCCCCAGCATTTT.